This T cell receptor (beta chain) appears in the sequencing data of a study of regulatory T cells in long-lasting Graves disease. Overall study: Positivity for TSH receptor antibodies plus over 5 years of antithyroid drugs meant persistent Graves' disease.

Time point noted: persistent/refractory GD, antithyroid drugs over 5 years with positive TRAb. Extracted RNA from PBMCs served as the source of the TCR library. Remarks on this clonotype: Its antigen remains unidentified.

Study-wide results and limits: Samples came from peripheral blood alone, without thyroid tissue.

According to the study, TCR beta libraries were built with iRepertoire HTBI primers and CDR3-region Arm-PCR. TCRdb redid the calling of the multiplex PCR reads with MiXCR, one entry per CDR3 protein. The repertoire includes 500,000 to 800,000 distinct CDR3 sequences, 25% to 35% of them detected once, and around 42% sits in the top ten. The CDR3 spans 13 residues. Germline CDR1 and CDR2: SQVTM and ANQGSEA. V dropped 5 bases and J dropped 7 bases, with 18 bases sitting between them. The sample here was peripheral blood mononuclear cells (PBMCs), taken when the disease was refractory, from a patient treated with antithyroid drugs. This TCR was recovered from a female donor with Graves disease. The chain joins TRBV29-1 to TRBJ2-7; a possible D gene is TRBD2 (6 bases). This CDR3 reads CSVIPPDAGEQYF. CDR3 nucleotide sequence: TGCAGCGTTATCCCCCCGGATGCGGGGGAGCAGTACTTC.